The 17 T cell receptor beta chains below all came from one sample that was sequenced in a study of CD8+ T cells in alopecia areata. RNA was isolated and reverse transcribed to cDNA, the sequencing template. Here immunoSEQ multiplex PCR was the method, and the copy in TCRdb shows in-frame clones only, minus some. The sample records 120,000 or so clones, approximately 58% being singletons. Sequencing was performed on CD4+ T cells sorted from blood. These receptors all come from a human donor in good health.

The DNA for the CDR3 is TGTGCCAGCAGCGCCCGGACAGGGTTTAATTCACCCCTCCACTTT. It yields the protein CASSARTGFNSPLHF. The chain uses TRBV7-2 and TRBJ1-6; 8 positions agree with TRBD1. The CDR3 contains 15 residues. Germline V gives CDR1 SGHTA, CDR2 FQGNSA. The V gene end was trimmed by 5 bases and the J gene end by 6 bases; junction bases not matched to a gene: 6.

The chain joins TRBV7-9 to TRBJ2-5; D possibly uses TRBD1 or TRBD2 (5 bases each). The CDR3 spans 14 residues. Germline assignment: CDR1 SEHNR and CDR2 FQNEAQ (reference sequence). Deletions cut 5 bases from V and 5 bases from J, with 15 bases between. This CDR3 is CASSLWDVGETQYF. The CDR3 DNA is TGTGCCAGCAGCCTATGGGACGTGGGGGAGACCCAGTACTTC.

The chain recombines TRBV29-1 with TRBJ1-5; unclear D gene. With 7 bases removed from V and 7 bases from J, the gap between germline ends came to 5 bases. Germline V gene lookup returns CDR1 SQVTM and CDR2 ANQGSEA. The CDR3 is 9 amino acids. In nucleotides, the CDR3 is TGCAGCGCCGGCCAGCCCCAGCATTTT. Its translation is CSAGQPQHF.

This clone has only one observation. This sequence joins TRBV6-5 and TRBJ1-2; D unclear. Trimming took 6 bases from V and 8 from J, leaving 13 bases between them. This CDR3 has 12 residues. Germline CDR1 reads MNHEY; CDR2 reads SVGAGI. The CDR3, as DNA: TGTGCCAGCAGAAGACATCTATACGGCTACACCTTC. Protein product: CASRRHLYGYTF.

The gene calls are TRBV7-9 and TRBJ1-5; 12 nucleotides line up with TRBD1. V was pared by 3 bases and J by 6 bases, with 3 bases of the junction left unmatched. The germline V gene has CDR1 SEHNR and CDR2 FQNEAQ (reference sequence). The CDR3 is made up of 15 amino acids. Written as DNA, the CDR3 is TGTGCCAGCAGCTTGGGACAGGGGGCGAGTCAGCCCCAGCATTTT. Translation gives CASSLGQGASQPQHF.

The J gene is TRBJ2-1, the V gene TRBV9; the D call may be TRBD1 or TRBD2 (5 bases each). This CDR3 comprises 13 residues. Looked up from germline, CDR1 is SGDLS and CDR2 is YYNGEE. Trimming pared 4 bases from V and 7 bases from J, leaving 12 bases between. As DNA, the CDR3 is TGTGCCAGCAGCCCCTCTTGGGGGAATGAGCAGTTCTTC. This translates into CASSPSWGNEQFF.

This sequence joins TRBV30 and TRBJ1-2, with a tentative D call TRBD1 (6 bases). The CDR3 totals 13 residues. Trimming stripped 3 bases from V and 4 bases from J, with 12 bases between. The germline V gene has CDR1 GTSNPN and CDR2 SVGIG (reference sequence). CDR3 DNA sequence: TGTGCCTGGAGATCGGGGGCGGGCTATGGCTACACCTTC. It codes for CAWRSGAGYGYTF.

V is TRBV29-1 and J is TRBJ2-2, with 7 bases fitting TRBD1. This CDR3 comprises 16 residues. Germline V gene lookup returns CDR1 SQVTM and CDR2 ANQGSEA. J was trimmed by 3 bases and V by 6 bases; bases with no gene match: 13. CDR3 protein: CSVLAKGAGDTGELFF. CDR3 DNA sequence: TGCAGCGTCCTAGCCAAGGGGGCGGGCGACACCGGGGAGCTGTTTTTT.

The chain links TRBV5-4 to TRBJ2-2, with TRBD2 identical over 7 bases. The CDR3 loop spans 15 amino acids. Germline values: CDR1 SGHNT, CDR2 YYREEE (reference sequence). The ends lost 1 base at V and 3 bases at J; junction bases unmatched: 3. The CDR3 nucleotides read TGTGCCAGCAGCTTGCAACGGGGGGACACCGGGGAGCTGTTTTTT. Translated: CASSLQRGDTGELFF.

This rearrangement joins TRBV30 to TRBJ2-7, with D perhaps being TRBD1 or TRBD2 (7 bases each). CDR1 and CDR2 (germline): GTSNPN, SVGIG (reference sequence). V lost 5 bases and J 4 bases, leaving 18 bases between the germline ends. CDR3 length: 14 amino acids. The CDR3, as DNA: TGTGCCTGGGCCCCAGGGGGGGCTCAATACGAGCAGTACTTC. This gives the protein CAWAPGGAQYEQYF.

This clone was observed a few times. J is TRBJ2-5 and V is TRBV6-5; possible D gene TRBD2, 6 bases. CDR1 and CDR2 (germline): MNHEY, SVGAGI. The V and J ends lost 2 bases and 5 bases respectively, with 12 bases between them. The CDR3 covers 14 residues. The CDR3 sequence is CASSYEPGVETQYF. The CDR3 DNA reads as TGTGCCAGCAGTTACGAGCCGGGGGTTGAGACCCAGTACTTC.

This clone was found once. The chain uses TRBV2 and TRBJ2-2, with TRBD1 matching over 11 bases. The ends lost 3 bases at V and 0 bases at J; junction bases unmatched: 0. Germline-derived CDR1 and CDR2 are SNHLY and FYNNEI. CDR3 length equals 16 residues. CDR3 sequence (DNA): TGTGCCAGCAGTGAGGGACAGGGGGCGAACACCGGGGAGCTGTTTTTT. The encoded protein is CASSEGQGANTGELFF.

This clone was counted a few times. The V call is TRBV29-1, the J call TRBJ2-5; unclear D gene. Deletions cut 5 bases from V and 1 base from J, with 11 bases between. CDR1 is SQVTM and CDR2 is ANQGSEA in the germline V gene. The CDR3 covers 13 residues. The CDR3 nucleotides read TGCAGCGTTACAACCGGAATCCAAGAGACCCAGTACTTC. It translates to CSVTTGIQETQYF.

The V and J genes are TRBV19 and TRBJ1-5; the D gene is possibly TRBD1 (5 bases). CDR1 is LNHDA, CDR2 SQIVND, per germline (reference sequence). Trimming removed 8 bases from V and 9 bases from J, with 17 bases in between. CDR3 length: 13 residues. The CDR3 here is CASSGAVQGPQHF. The CDR3 DNA follows: TGTGCCAGTTCCGGGGCCGTTCAGGGGCCCCAGCATTTT.

The table lists this clone with a few counts. This sequence joins TRBV30 and TRBJ1-4; D gene uncertain. This CDR3 spans 12 amino acids. Germline values: CDR1 GTSNPN, CDR2 SVGIG (reference sequence). V gave up 0 bases and J gave up 8 bases, with 7 bases separating them. CDR3 sequence: CAWSVLREKLFF. In DNA, the CDR3 is TGTGCCTGGAGTGTACTCCGGGAAAAACTGTTTTTT.

V and J are TRBV29-1 and TRBJ2-1; 10 positions agree with TRBD1. The CDR3 extends over 13 amino acids. Trimming cost V 4 bases and J 6 bases; bases outside gene matches: 3. The germline V gene encodes CDR1 SQVTM and CDR2 ANQGSEA. CDR3 sequence reads: CSVGGTGVNEQFF. The CDR3 nucleotides read TGCAGCGTTGGAGGGACAGGGGTCAATGAGCAGTTCTTC.

The table lists this clone with a count of one. The chain carries TRBV30 and TRBJ1-1; D uncertain. V was shortened by 2 bases and J by 1 base, with 8 bases between the two germline ends. Per the germline V gene, CDR1 is GTSNPN and CDR2 is SVGIG (reference sequence). The length of the CDR3 is 13 residues. CDR3 loop: CAWSTGKNTEAFF. The CDR3 nucleotides read TGTGCCTGGAGTACGGGAAAGAACACTGAAGCTTTCTTT.